These 15 T cell receptor beta chains were all obtained from the same sample, sequenced in a study of tumor-infiltrating lymphocytes in primary liver carcinoma. Unsorted bulk tissue of roughly 18-31 mg yielded co-extracted RNA and DNA. TCR beta cDNA came from about 450 ng total RNA, primed with a constant-region primer. Researchers made the TCR beta libraries by running three nested multiplex PCR rounds with slightly modified ARM-PCR. The first two PCR rounds, around 10 cycles each, used TRBV1-TRBV30 forward primers and a C-beta reverse primer. One entry per CDR3 protein, called by TCRdb with MiXCR from the multiplex PCR reads. Of roughly 70,000 distinct CDR3 sequences in the sample, roughly 70% were seen once. Sequencing used liver tumor tissue from sampling region 4. Documented subset: tumor region T4, right-lateral pole. Every receptor here comes from a middle-aged man with primary liver carcinoma and hepatitis B virus infection.

The table lists this clonotype with a count of one. It may be a read error: a sequence one base away is much more abundant. V is TRBV6-6 and J is TRBJ1-1; D uncertain. Germline V CDR1 and CDR2: MNHNY, SVGAGI (reference sequence). The CDR3 consists of 13 residues. The CDR3 nucleotides read TGTGCCAACAGTCGGGATCTGAACACTGAAGCTTTCTTT. Translated: CANSRDLNTEAFF.

To note about this clonotype: The junction shows a germline mismatch at one end, possibly a read error. The chain employs TRBV11-2 and TRBJ2-3, with 10 nucleotides matching TRBD2. CDR1 SGHAT and CDR2 FQNNGV come from the germline V gene. The CDR3 is 18 residues long. CDR3 amino acids: CASSLVITSGTITDTQYF. CDR3 DNA: TGTGCCAGCAGCTTGGTGATCACTAGCGGGACTATCACAGATACCCAGTATTTT.

This clonotype was observed once. Sequence at one end of the junction differs from germline and may be a read error. This chain uses TRBV11-2 with TRBJ2-7, with 10 bases lining up with TRBD1. There are 15 residues in the CDR3. From germline, CDR1 is SGHAT and CDR2 FQNNGV. The CDR3 region is CASSFVTGGQYEQYF. CDR3 nucleotide sequence: TGTGCTAGCAGCTTTGTGACAGGGGGCCAGTACGAACAGTACTTC.

This clonotype was counted many times. The gene calls are TRBV28 and TRBJ2-7, with 13 bases that match TRBD2. This CDR3 is built from 14 residues. CDR1 is MDHEN and CDR2 is SYDVKM in the germline V gene. V shed 2 bases, J shed 7 bases, and the junction held 2 bases outside the gene matches. For the CDR3, the DNA is TGTGCCAGCAGTTTAGTACTAGCGGGAGGGGAGCAGTACTTC. Translated, it gives CASSLVLAGGEQYF.

As DNA, the CDR3 is TGTGCCAGCAGCCAACTTAGCGGGCTCTCATACGATGAGCAGTTCTTC. This encodes CASSQLSGLSYDEQFF. The V gene is TRBV4-2, the J gene TRBJ2-1; 7 bases match TRBD2. CDR3 length: 16 amino acids. Germline values: CDR1 LGHNA, CDR2 YNFKEQ. J lost 8 bases, V lost 2 bases, and 12 bases had no gene match.

This clonotype was recorded only once. The CDR3 does not end in the conserved phenylalanine or tryptophan, so this is likely a read error. The V and J genes are TRBV11-2 and TRBJ2-6; D remains unclear. Germline V gene sequence: CDR1 SGHAT, CDR2 FQNNGV. This CDR3 comprises 15 residues. The CDR3, as DNA: TGTGCCACCCGGCGGACGCGCTCTGGTGCCAACGTCCTGACTATC. As protein: CATRRTRSGANVLTI.

On this clonotype itself: Possible read error: a much larger clone is one base away. This chain connects TRBV2 to TRBJ2-1, with TRBD2 as a possible D gene (5 bases). The CDR3 totals 11 residues. The germline V gene encodes CDR1 SNHLY and CDR2 FYNNEI. The V end was cut by 6 bases, the J end by 7 bases, with 7 bases between. This CDR3 reads CASRLGNEQFF. Here the CDR3 DNA reads TGTGCCAGCAGACTAGGGAATGAGCAGTTCTTC.

The sample holds a few counts of this clonotype. This may arise from a read error, as a much more abundant clone is one base away. The V gene is TRBV28, the J gene TRBJ2-7; TRBD1 agrees at 10 bases. This CDR3 is 15 amino acids long. The germline gives CDR1 MDHEN, CDR2 SYDVKM. This CDR3 is CTSSLSGQGVYEQYF. CDR3 coding DNA: TGTACCAGCAGTCTCTCCGGACAGGGGGTCTACGAGCAGTACTTC. The full variable domain, in which reference TRBV28 and TRBJ2-7 provide the parts outside the CDR3, is DVKVTQSSRYLVKRTGEKVFLECVQDMDHENMFWYRQDPGLGLRLIYFSYDVKMKEKGDIPEGYSVSREKKERFSLILESASTNQTSMYLCTSSLSGQGVYEQYFGPGTRLTVT.

The chain couples TRBV6-7 to TRBJ2-7, with D hard to call. TRBV6-7 belongs to the ORF category, with a function that is uncertain. V dropped 0 bases and J dropped 3 bases, with 9 bases sitting between them. The CDR3 is 14 residues long. In DNA form, the CDR3 reads TGTGCCAGCAGTTACTCCGAAAGTAGCTACGAGCAGTACTTC. Translating gives CASSYSESSYEQYF.

The chain uses TRBV11-2 and TRBJ2-1; 10 nucleotides match TRBD2. The CDR3 extends over 15 amino acids. V was pared by 8 bases and J by 9 bases, with 13 bases of the junction left unmatched. The V gene's germline CDR1 is SGHAT and CDR2 FQNNGV. The DNA for the CDR3 is TGTGCCAGCGGCACCGAGCGGGAGGGATTGGGTGAGCAGTTCTTC. It is translated as CASGTEREGLGEQFF.

The rearrangement joins TRBV5-5 to TRBJ1-1, with a tentative D call TRBD1 (6 bases). The CDR3 runs 14 residues. Trimming pared 7 bases from V and 6 bases from J, leaving 19 bases between. Germline-derived CDR1 and CDR2 are SGHKS and YYEKEE (reference sequence). The CDR3 DNA reads as TGTGCCAGCGGTCCTACAGGGTCTTCCCCTGAAGCTTTCTTT. Translation gives CASGPTGSSPEAFF.

This clonotype has at least ten counts. The chain combines TRBV28 with TRBJ2-3; D unresolved. The germline V gene encodes CDR1 MDHEN and CDR2 SYDVKM. Trimming pared 9 bases from V and 6 bases from J, leaving 19 bases between. This CDR3 region has 14 residues. The CDR3 region is CASTQSGRWDTQYF. The CDR3 nucleotides read TGTGCCAGTACGCAATCAGGAAGGTGGGATACGCAGTATTTT.

Concerning this clonotype itself: Sequence at one end of the junction differs from germline and may be a read error. This chain links TRBV4-1 with TRBJ1-2; possible D gene TRBD1, 6 bases. The germline CDR1 and CDR2 sequences are MGHRA and YSYEKL. The CDR3 has 15 residues. DNA of the CDR3: TGCGCCAGCAGCCTCGCGGGCCAGGGGAACGGTGGCTGCACCTTC. Protein sequence: CASSLAGQGNGGCTF.

This clonotype has only a few counts. Possible read error: a much larger clone is one base away. The CDR3 DNA reads as TGTGCCAGCAGTCCTGGGACAGGATGCTACGAGCAGTACTTC. It is translated as CASSPGTGCYEQYF. The chain carries TRBV6-5 and TRBJ2-7, with 8 bases identical to TRBD1. The germline V gene encodes CDR1 MNHEY and CDR2 SVGAGI. With V trimmed by 5 bases and J by 3 bases, 6 bases remained unmatched. This CDR3 has 14 amino acids.

This clonotype has ten or more counts. The V and J genes are TRBV6-6 and TRBJ1-6; TRBD1 agrees at 7 bases. This CDR3 is built from 16 residues. J gave up 8 bases and V 0 bases, and 7 bases lay outside the gene matches. CDR1 is MNHNY and CDR2 is SVGAGI in the germline V gene (reference sequence). Here the CDR3 reads CASSYSPQGVDSPLHF. CDR3 sequence (DNA): TGTGCCAGCAGTTACTCCCCGCAGGGGGTAGATTCACCCCTCCACTTT.